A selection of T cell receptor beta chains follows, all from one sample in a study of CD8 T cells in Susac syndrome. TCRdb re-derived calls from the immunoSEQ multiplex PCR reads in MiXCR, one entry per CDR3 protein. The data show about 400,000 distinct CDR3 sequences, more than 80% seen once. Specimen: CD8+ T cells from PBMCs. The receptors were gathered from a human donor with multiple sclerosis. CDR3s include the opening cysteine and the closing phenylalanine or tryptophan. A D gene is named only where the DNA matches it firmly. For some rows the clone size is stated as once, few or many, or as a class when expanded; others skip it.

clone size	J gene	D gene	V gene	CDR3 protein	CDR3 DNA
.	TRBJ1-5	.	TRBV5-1	CASSLSGPGGQPQHF	TGCGCCAGCAGCTTATCCGGGCCGGGGGGCCAGCCCCAGCATTTT
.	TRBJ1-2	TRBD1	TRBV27	CASSPQGQGDGYTF	TGTGCCAGCAGTCCCCAGGGACAGGGAGATGGCTACACCTTC
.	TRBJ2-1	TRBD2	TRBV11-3	CASSLGGDQYNEQFF	TGTGCCAGCAGCTTGGGGGGGGACCAGTACAATGAGCAGTTCTTC
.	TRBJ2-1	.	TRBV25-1	CASSEYATSYNEQFF	TGTGCCAGCAGTGAATACGCGACTTCCTACAATGAGCAGTTCTTC
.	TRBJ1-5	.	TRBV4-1	CASSQVAGHTNQPQHF	TGCGCCAGCAGCCAAGTCGCAGGACATACCAATCAGCCCCAGCATTTT
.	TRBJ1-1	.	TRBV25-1	CASSEREGYNTEAFF	TGTGCCAGCAGTGAACGAGAAGGGTATAACACTGAAGCTTTCTTT
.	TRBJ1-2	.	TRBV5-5	CASSILTPTNYGYTF	TGTGCCAGCAGCATACTAACTCCTACTAACTATGGCTACACCTTC
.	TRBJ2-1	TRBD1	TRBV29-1	CSVETGQGLSYNEQFF	TGCAGCGTTGAAACCGGACAGGGCTTGTCCTACAATGAGCAGTTCTTC
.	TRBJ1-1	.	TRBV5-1	CASSFGGPDTEAFF	TGCGCCAGCAGCTTCGGGGGGCCTGACACTGAAGCTTTCTTT
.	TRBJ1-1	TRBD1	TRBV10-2	CASSQSAGGTEAFF	TGCGCCAGCAGCCAATCCGCAGGGGGCACTGAAGCTTTCTTT
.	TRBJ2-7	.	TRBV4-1	CASSHVGYGGEQYF	TGCGCCAGCAGCCACGTAGGCTATGGAGGGGAGCAGTACTTC
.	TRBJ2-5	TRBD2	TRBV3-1	CASSQDGGLAGETQYF	TGTGCCAGCAGCCAAGATGGGGGACTAGCGGGAGAGACCCAGTACTTC
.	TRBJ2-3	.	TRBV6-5	CASSYWQEASTDTQYF	TGTGCCAGCAGTTACTGGCAGGAAGCTAGCACAGATACGCAGTATTTT
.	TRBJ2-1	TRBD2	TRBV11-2	CASSPTRGAYNEQFF	TGTGCCAGCAGCCCAACGCGGGGGGCCTACAATGAGCAGTTCTTC
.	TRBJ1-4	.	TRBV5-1	CASSSLGGVNEKLFF	TGCGCCAGTTCCTCCCTAGGGGGGGTTAATGAAAAACTGTTTTTT
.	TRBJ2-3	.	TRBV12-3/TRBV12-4	CASTIHVEMDTQYF	TGTGCCAGCACCATTCACGTGGAGATGGATACGCAGTATTTT
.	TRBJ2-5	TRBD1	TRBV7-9	CASSSAFRGQQETQYF	TGTGCCAGCAGCTCCGCCTTCCGGGGACAGCAAGAGACCCAGTACTTC
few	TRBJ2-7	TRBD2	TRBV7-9	CASSSGGLNEQYF	TGTGCCAGCAGCTCGGGGGGGCTAAACGAGCAGTACTTC
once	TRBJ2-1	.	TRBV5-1	CASSLLSDEQFF	TGCGCCAGCAGCTTATTGTCGGATGAGCAGTTCTTC
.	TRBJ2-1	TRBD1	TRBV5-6	CASSIGTAAYNEQFF	TGTGCCAGCAGCATTGGGACAGCCGCCTACAATGAGCAGTTCTTC
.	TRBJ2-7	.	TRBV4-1	CASSQSLAYEQYF	TGCGCCAGCAGCCAAAGCCTCGCCTACGAGCAGTACTTC
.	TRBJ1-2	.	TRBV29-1	CSVDQGNGYGYTF	TGCAGCGTTGATCAGGGGAATGGCTATGGCTACACCTTC
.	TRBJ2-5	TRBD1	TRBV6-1	CASSAQGGQETQYF	TGTGCCAGCAGTGCACAGGGGGGTCAAGAGACCCAGTACTTC
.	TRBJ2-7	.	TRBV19	CASSVGATYEQYF	TGTGCCAGTAGTGTAGGGGCCACCTACGAGCAGTACTTC
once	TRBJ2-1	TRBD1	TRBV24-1	CATSAGQGSYNEQFF	TGTGCCACCAGTGCCGGACAGGGGTCCTACAATGAGCAGTTCTTC
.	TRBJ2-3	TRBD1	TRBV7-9	CASSPTGISDTQYF	TGTGCCAGCAGCCCGACAGGGATCTCAGATACGCAGTATTTT
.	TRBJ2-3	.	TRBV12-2	CASRPNTRTARSDTQYF	TGTGCAAGTCGCCCTAACACACGGACAGCGCGGTCAGATACGCAGTATTTT
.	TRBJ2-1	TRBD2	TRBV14	CASSQALLSGGPYNEQFF	TGTGCCAGCAGCCAAGCCTTACTAAGCGGGGGGCCATACAATGAGCAGTTCTTC
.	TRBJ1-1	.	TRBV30	CAWSRGEGTEAFF	TGTGCCTGGAGTCGGGGGGAAGGGACTGAAGCTTTCTTT
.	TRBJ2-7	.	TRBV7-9	CASSSATGGGSYEQYF	TGTGCCAGCAGCTCAGCAACGGGGGGCGGCTCCTACGAGCAGTACTTC
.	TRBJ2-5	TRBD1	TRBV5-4	CASRTGAEETQYF	TGTGCCAGTAGGACAGGGGCCGAGGAGACCCAGTACTTC
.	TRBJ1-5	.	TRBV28	CASSWGYLRMSNQPQHF	TGTGCCAGCAGTTGGGGGTATCTTCGAATGAGCAATCAGCCCCAGCATTTT
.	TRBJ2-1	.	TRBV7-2	CASSLSVPDNEQFF	TGTGCCAGCAGCTTATCGGTCCCGGACAATGAGCAGTTCTTC
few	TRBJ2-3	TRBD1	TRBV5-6	CASSLRTGGPDTQYF	TGTGCCAGCAGCTTAAGGACAGGGGGCCCAGATACGCAGTATTTT
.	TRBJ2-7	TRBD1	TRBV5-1	CASSSTPGQVTYEQYF	TGCGCCAGCAGCTCAACACCGGGACAGGTGACCTACGAGCAGTACTTC
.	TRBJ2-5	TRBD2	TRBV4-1	CASSRVWEGETQYF	TGCGCCAGCAGCCGCGTTTGGGAGGGCGAGACCCAGTACTTC
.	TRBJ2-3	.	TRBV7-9	CASSLPPGRNTDTQYF	TGTGCCAGCAGCTTACCGCCAGGCAGGAACACAGATACGCAGTATTTT
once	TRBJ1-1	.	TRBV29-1	CSVVRQDDTEAFF	TGCAGCGTTGTAAGACAGGATGACACTGAAGCTTTCTTT
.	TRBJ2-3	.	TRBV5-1	CASSLRTDTQYF	TGTGCCAGCAGCTTAAGGACAGATACGCAGTATTTT
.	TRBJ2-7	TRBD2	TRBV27	CASSLTSGDYEQYF	TGTGCCAGCAGTTTAACTAGCGGGGATTACGAGCAGTACTTC
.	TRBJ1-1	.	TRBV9	CASSVAGENTEAFF	TGTGCCAGCAGCGTAGCAGGGGAGAACACTGAAGCTTTCTTT
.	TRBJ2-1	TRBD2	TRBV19	CASSITGLGAGDYNEQFF	TGTGCCAGTAGTATCACGGGTCTCGGAGCGGGAGACTACAATGAGCAGTTCTTC
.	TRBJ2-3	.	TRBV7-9	CASSPSWWGQWTDTQYF	TGTGCCAGCAGCCCGTCCTGGTGGGGGCAGTGGACAGATACGCAGTATTTT
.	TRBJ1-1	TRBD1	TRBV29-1	CSVVIVWTGDFLGTEAFF	TGCAGCGTTGTTATAGTATGGACAGGGGATTTTTTGGGCACTGAAGCTTTCTTT
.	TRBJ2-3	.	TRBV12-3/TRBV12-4	CASSSVGTDTQYF	TGTGCCAGCAGTTCTGTAGGCACAGATACGCAGTATTTT
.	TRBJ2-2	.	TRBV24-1	CATSDGRGFDTGELFF	TGTGCCACCAGTGACGGGAGAGGGTTCGACACCGGGGAGCTGTTTTTT
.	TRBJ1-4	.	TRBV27	CASSSTGNEKLFF	TGTGCCAGCAGTTCCACTGGTAATGAAAAACTGTTTTTT
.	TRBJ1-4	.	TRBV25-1	CASSAGWARANEKLFF	TGTGCCAGCAGCGCCGGCTGGGCCCGGGCTAATGAAAAACTGTTTTTT
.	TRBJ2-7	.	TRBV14	CASSQTREQYF	TGTGCCAGCAGCCAAACCCGCGAGCAGTACTTC
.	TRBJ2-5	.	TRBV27	CASSLNRAQETQYF	TGTGCCAGCAGTTTAAACAGAGCTCAAGAGACCCAGTACTTC
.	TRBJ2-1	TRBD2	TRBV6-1	CASSSGTPKEYNEQFF	TGTGCCAGCAGCAGCGGGACCCCGAAAGAGTACAATGAGCAGTTCTTC
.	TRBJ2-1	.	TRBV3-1	CASSQDQTGNEQFF	TGTGCCAGCAGCCAAGATCAGACTGGGAATGAGCAGTTCTTC
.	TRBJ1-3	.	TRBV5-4	CASTLRGSGNTIYF	TGTGCCAGCACCCTAAGGGGGTCTGGAAACACCATATATTTT
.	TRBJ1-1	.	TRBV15	CATSPLDPLNTEAFF	TGTGCCACCAGCCCTCTGGATCCACTGAACACTGAAGCTTTCTTT
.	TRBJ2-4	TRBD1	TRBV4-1	CASSLGQGGNIQYF	TGCGCCAGCAGCTTAGGACAGGGGGGAAACATTCAGTACTTC